Below are 21 T cell receptor beta chains sequenced from a single sample in a study of regulatory T cells in long-lasting Graves disease. For TCR beta, libraries came from iRepertoire HTBI primers and Arm-PCR of CDR3 regions. TCRdb processed the multiplex PCR reads anew with MiXCR; each CDR3 protein has one entry. The sample yields some 370,000 distinct CDR3 sequences, 20% to 25% seen once. Described time point: persistent/refractory GD, antithyroid drugs over 5 years with positive TRAb. The TCR library was made from RNA extracted from PBMCs. The source material was peripheral blood mononuclear cells (PBMCs), sampled when the disease was refractory, from a patient treated with antithyroid drugs. Every receptor here comes from a woman aged 40 to 50 with Graves disease.

The sample holds one count of this clonotype. This chain links TRBV6-5 with TRBJ2-1; D may be TRBD2 (5 bases). Germline CDR1 is MNHEY and CDR2 is SVGAGI. The ends were cut back, 0 bases at V and 2 bases at J, with 8 bases in the middle. The CDR3 runs to 15 residues. The CDR3 DNA reads TGTGCCAGCAGTTACTCCGGTAGCGCCTACAATGAGCAGTTCTTC. This encodes CASSYSGSAYNEQFF.

A few counts support this clonotype. V gene TRBV12-3 or TRBV12-4 combines with J gene TRBJ2-3, with D possibly being TRBD2 (7 bases). The CDR3 length is 15 residues. V was shortened by 7 bases and J by 0 bases, with 14 bases between the two germline ends. CDR3 DNA: TGTGCCAGCACCGCGGGGGACACCAGCACAGATACGCAGTATTTT. Residues: CASTAGDTSTDTQYF.

This clonotype was seen ten or more times. The V gene is TRBV6-2 or TRBV6-3, the J gene TRBJ1-2, with D tentatively TRBD1 (5 bases). CDR3 length: 15 residues. V gave up 3 bases and J gave up 4 bases, with 15 bases separating them. Per germline, CDR1 MNHEY and CDR2 SVGEGT. The CDR3: CASSYRQGGPYGYTF. The CDR3 DNA reads TGTGCCAGCAGTTATAGGCAGGGAGGGCCCTATGGCTACACCTTC.

The sample holds a few counts of this clonotype. The chain employs TRBV6-1 and TRBJ2-2; TRBD2 matches 14 bases. There are 17 residues in the CDR3. Losses at the gene ends were 6 bases for V and 5 bases for J; bases not matched to a gene: 8. Germline loops: CDR1 MNHNS, CDR2 SASEGT. Written as DNA, the CDR3 is TGTGCCAGCAGAAGACTAGCGGGAGGGAGCGGAACCGGGGAGCTGTTTTTT. Translation gives CASRRLAGGSGTGELFF.

This clonotype was observed many times. The genes are TRBV10-3 and TRBJ1-1; D gene unclear. The length of the CDR3 is 13 residues. V lost 9 bases and J lost 0, with 11 bases in between. Germline-derived CDR1 and CDR2 are ENHRY and SYGVKD. CDR3 in DNA: TGTGCCATGCGCCGGTCCATGAACACTGAAGCTTTCTTT. Translation: CAMRRSMNTEAFF.

This clonotype was seen only a few times. The chain combines TRBV10-3 with TRBJ2-1, with TRBD2 matching 12 bases. V dropped 6 bases and J dropped 8; count of bases not matched to a gene: 8. The CDR3 has 15 residues. Germline V gives CDR1 ENHRY, CDR2 SYGVKD. CDR3 protein: CAISRLGLAGDEQFF. CDR3 DNA: TGTGCCATCAGCCGATTGGGACTAGCGGGCGATGAGCAGTTCTTC.

The V call is TRBV6-1, the J call TRBJ2-6; D is uncertain. V lost 8 bases and J 2 bases, leaving 22 bases between the germline ends. The germline V gene has CDR1 MNHNS and CDR2 SASEGT. This CDR3 has 18 amino acids. The CDR3 reads CASFGKSYTGAGANVLTF. The CDR3, as DNA: TGTGCCAGCTTCGGCAAATCCTACACGGGCGCTGGGGCCAACGTCCTGACTTTC.

This clonotype was observed at least ten times. The V gene is TRBV15, the J gene TRBJ1-1; D ambiguous. The germline V gene encodes CDR1 LNHNV and CDR2 YYDKDF (reference sequence). Between the trimmed V and J ends, which lost 0 bases and 1 base, there was a span of 9 bases. CDR3 length: 15 amino acids. The CDR3 region is CATSRDYGENTEAFF. CDR3 in DNA: TGTGCCACCAGCAGAGATTACGGGGAGAACACTGAAGCTTTCTTT. Using reference TRBV15 and TRBJ1-1 for the parts outside the CDR3, the full variable domain is DAMVIQNPRYQVTQFGKPVTLSCSQTLNHNVMYWYQQKSSQAPKLLFHYYDKDFNNEADTPDNFQSRRPNTSFCFLDIRSPGLGDTAMYLCATSRDYGENTEAFFGQGTRLTVV.

To note about this clonotype: This may come from a read error, since a much larger clone is one base off. The V gene is TRBV14, the J gene TRBJ1-1; no reliable D call. The CDR3 runs to 13 residues. CDR1 and CDR2 from the germline V gene are SGHDN and FVKESK. Deletions cut 1 base from V and 1 base from J, with 4 bases between. CDR3 sequence reads: CASSQGWNTEAFF. CDR3 DNA sequence: TGTGCCAGCAGCCAAGGGTGGAACACTGAAGCTTTCTTT.

Ten or more counts support this clonotype. This chain connects TRBV3-1 to TRBJ1-4; 7 nucleotides align to TRBD1. Germline V lookup: CDR1 LGHDT, CDR2 YNNKEL (reference sequence). The CDR3 extends over 16 amino acids. Trimming took 5 bases from V and 5 from J; bases not matched to a gene: 11. CDR3 loop: CASSEGTTGNNEKLFF. CDR3 bases: TGTGCCAGCAGCGAGGGAACGACAGGGAACAATGAAAAACTGTTTTTT.

The V gene is TRBV6-9, the J gene TRBJ2-1; D is tentatively TRBD1 or TRBD2 (5 bases each). Germline V gives CDR1 MNHGY, CDR2 SVAAGI. There are 16 residues in the CDR3. Trimming removed 3 bases at V and 0 bases at J, with 12 bases between. The CDR3 DNA follows: TGTGCCAGCAGTTACGAGGGGACGAGCTCCTACAATGAGCAGTTCTTC. The encoded protein is CASSYEGTSSYNEQFF.

This clonotype appeared many times. This rearrangement joins TRBV10-2 to TRBJ2-7; a possible D gene is TRBD2 (5 bases). Germline CDR1 reads WSHSY; CDR2 reads SAAADI. The CDR3 extends over 13 amino acids. V lost 5 bases to trimming and J lost 0 bases, with 8 bases between them. CDR3 protein: CASSWTPSYEQYF. CDR3 DNA: TGCGCCAGCAGTTGGACTCCCTCCTACGAGCAGTACTTC.

This clonotype was counted ten times or more. The V and J genes are TRBV6-5 and TRBJ2-4; 7 bases map to TRBD2. V gave up 4 bases and J gave up 1 base; unmatched junction bases: 4. CDR3 length equals 15 residues. CDR1 and CDR2 from the germline V gene are MNHEY and SVGAGI. This CDR3 reads CASSLGGGAKNIQYF. DNA of the CDR3: TGTGCCAGCAGTTTGGGGGGGGGGGCCAAAAACATTCAGTACTTC.

Notes on this clonotype: This may be a read error, as it is one base from a much larger clone. The chain couples TRBV12-3 or TRBV12-4 to TRBJ2-5; the match to TRBD1 covers 8 bases. CDR3 size: 14 residues. CDR3 in amino acids: CASGLSTGGETQYF. CDR3 DNA: TGTGCCAGCGGTTTGTCTACAGGGGGAGAGACCCAGTACTTC.

In this sample, this clonotype turned up once. The V and J genes are TRBV20-1 and TRBJ2-4; 13 bases are shared with TRBD2. CDR3 length: 15 residues. Germline V gene sequence: CDR1 DFQATT, CDR2 SNEGSKA (reference sequence). Trimming cost V 6 bases and J 1 base; bases outside gene matches: 3. The CDR3 protein is CSALTSGRAKNIQYF. As DNA, the CDR3 is TGCAGTGCCTTGACTAGCGGGAGGGCCAAAAACATTCAGTACTTC.

This clonotype was observed a few times. The chain uses TRBV20-1 and TRBJ2-3; 11 bases match TRBD2. This CDR3 comprises 14 residues. V dropped 2 bases and J dropped 4; count of bases not matched to a gene: 2. Germline V gene lookup returns CDR1 DFQATT and CDR2 SNEGSKA (reference sequence). CDR3 sequence reads: CSARLAGGPDTQYF. The CDR3 DNA reads TGCAGTGCTAGATTAGCGGGAGGGCCAGATACGCAGTATTTT.

This clonotype has more than one count but fewer than ten. The gene calls are TRBV28 and TRBJ1-6, with unresolved D. The CDR3 totals 13 residues. Germline CDR1 reads MDHEN; CDR2 reads SYDVKM. Trimming took 7 bases from V and 9 from J, leaving 13 bases between them. CDR3: CASTPPAGSPLHF. The DNA of the CDR3 is TGTGCCAGCACCCCTCCAGCTGGTTCACCCCTCCACTTT.

In the case of this clonotype: A much larger clone lies one base from this, so it may be a read error. This sequence joins TRBV7-2 and TRBJ1-1; tentative D call: TRBD1 (5 bases). Germline-derived CDR1 and CDR2 are SGHTA and FQGNSA. CDR3 length: 15 residues. The CDR3 sequence: CAGSLDSLRRTEAFF. CDR3 nucleotides: TGTGCCGGCAGCTTAGACAGTTTGAGGAGGACTGAAGCTTTCTTT.

This clonotype was seen many times. This chain joins TRBV2 and TRBJ1-5; D is perhaps TRBD1 (6 bases). The CDR3 loop spans 12 amino acids. V was trimmed by 8 bases and J by 1 base, leaving 6 bases between them. Germline V CDR1 and CDR2: SNHLY, FYNNEI. The CDR3 here is CASGQSNQPQHF. In DNA form, the CDR3 reads TGTGCCAGCGGACAGAGCAATCAGCCCCAGCATTTT.

In this sample, this clonotype turned up many times. The V and J genes are TRBV6-1 and TRBJ2-7; 13 bases agree with TRBD2. The ends lost 6 bases at V and 12 bases at J; junction bases unmatched: 8. From germline, CDR1 is MNHNS and CDR2 SASEGT. The CDR3 is 13 residues long. CDR3 sequence: CASRGTSGTGRYF. Here the CDR3 DNA reads TGTGCCAGCAGGGGGACTAGCGGGACGGGACGGTACTTC.

This clonotype was found many times. The chain is built from TRBV29-1 and TRBJ2-5; TRBD1 agrees at 12 bases. The CDR3 runs 15 residues. The germline gives CDR1 SQVTM, CDR2 ANQGSEA. V lost 4 bases, J lost 5 bases, and 8 bases stayed unmatched. The CDR3 loop is CSVAGAGQGAETQYF. The CDR3, as DNA: TGCAGCGTTGCAGGCGCGGGACAGGGGGCGGAGACCCAGTACTTC.